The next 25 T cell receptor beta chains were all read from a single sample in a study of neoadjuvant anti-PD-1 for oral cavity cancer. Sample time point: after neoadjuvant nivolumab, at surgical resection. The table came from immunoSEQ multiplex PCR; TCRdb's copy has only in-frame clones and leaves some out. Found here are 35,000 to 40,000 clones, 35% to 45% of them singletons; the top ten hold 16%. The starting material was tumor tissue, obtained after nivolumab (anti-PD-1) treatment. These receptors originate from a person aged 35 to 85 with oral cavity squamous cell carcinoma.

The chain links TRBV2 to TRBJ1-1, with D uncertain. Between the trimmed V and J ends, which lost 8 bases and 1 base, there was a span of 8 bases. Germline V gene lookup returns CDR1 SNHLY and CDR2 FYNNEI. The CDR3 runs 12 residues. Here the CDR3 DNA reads TGTGCCAGCGGAGAAGCGAACACTGAAGCTTTCTTT. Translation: CASGEANTEAFF.

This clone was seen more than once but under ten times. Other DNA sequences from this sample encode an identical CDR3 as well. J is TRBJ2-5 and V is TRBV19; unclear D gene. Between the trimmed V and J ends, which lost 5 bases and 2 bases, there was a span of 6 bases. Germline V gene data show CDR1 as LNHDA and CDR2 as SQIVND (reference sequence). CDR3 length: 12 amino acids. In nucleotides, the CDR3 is TGTGCCAGTAGTGCTATGCAAGAGACCCAGTACTTC. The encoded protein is CASSAMQETQYF. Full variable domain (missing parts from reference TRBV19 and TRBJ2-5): DGGITQSPKYLFRKEGQNVTLSCEQNLNHDAMYWYRQDPGQGLRLIYYSQIVNDFQKGDIAEGYSVSREKKESFPLTVTSAQKNPTAFYLCASSAMQETQYFGPGTRLLVL.

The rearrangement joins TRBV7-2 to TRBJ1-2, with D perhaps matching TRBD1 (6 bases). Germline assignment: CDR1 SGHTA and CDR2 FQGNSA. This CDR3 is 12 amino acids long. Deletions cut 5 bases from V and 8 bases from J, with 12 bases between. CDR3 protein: CASSETGFGYTF. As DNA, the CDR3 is TGTGCCAGCAGCGAAACAGGGTTCGGCTACACCTTC. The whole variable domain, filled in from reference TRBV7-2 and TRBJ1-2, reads GAGVSQSPSNKVTEKGKDVELRCDPISGHTALYWYRQSLGQGLEFLIYFQGNSAPDKSGLPSDRFSAERTGGSVSTLTIQRTQQEDSAVYLCASSETGFGYTFGSGTRLTVV.

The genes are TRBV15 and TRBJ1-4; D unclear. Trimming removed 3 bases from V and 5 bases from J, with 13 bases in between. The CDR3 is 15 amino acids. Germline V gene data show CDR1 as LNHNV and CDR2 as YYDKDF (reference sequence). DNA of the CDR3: TGTGCCACCAGCAGCCGGGCAGATGTAAATGAAAAACTGTTTTTT. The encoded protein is CATSSRADVNEKLFF.

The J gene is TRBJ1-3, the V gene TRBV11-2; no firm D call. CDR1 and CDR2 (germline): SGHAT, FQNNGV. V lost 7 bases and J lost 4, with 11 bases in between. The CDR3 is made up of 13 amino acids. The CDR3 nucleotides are TGTGCCAGCACCTCGGAAGTCGGAAACACCATATATTTT. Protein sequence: CASTSEVGNTIYF.

CDR3 coding DNA: TGCGCCAGCGGGATGGGATACGAGCAGTACTTC. Its translation is CASGMGYEQYF. The chain couples TRBV5-1 to TRBJ2-7; D remains ambiguous. From germline, CDR1 is SGHRS and CDR2 YFSETQ. Trimming left V 7 bases short and J 4 bases short, with 9 bases between. CDR3 length: 11 residues.

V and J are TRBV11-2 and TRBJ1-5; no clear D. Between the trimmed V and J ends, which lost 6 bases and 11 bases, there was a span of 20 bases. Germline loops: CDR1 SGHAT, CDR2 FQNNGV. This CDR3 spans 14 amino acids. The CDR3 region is CASSLGGGVGAQHF. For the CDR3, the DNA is TGTGCCAGCAGTCTCGGCGGTGGGGTTGGAGCCCAGCATTTT.

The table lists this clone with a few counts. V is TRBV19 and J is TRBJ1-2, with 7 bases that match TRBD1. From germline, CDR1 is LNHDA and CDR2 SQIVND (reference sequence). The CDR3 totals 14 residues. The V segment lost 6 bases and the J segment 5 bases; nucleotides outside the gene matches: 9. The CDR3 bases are TGTGCCAGTAGAGACCGGGACAGAACTTATGGCTACACCTTC. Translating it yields CASRDRDRTYGYTF.

CDR3 protein: CATLQYSSTDTQYF. The CDR3 DNA sequence: TGTGCCACCCTACAGTACTCTAGCACAGATACGCAGTATTTT. V usage is TRBV10-3 and J usage is TRBJ2-3, with no clear D. Germline V gives CDR1 ENHRY, CDR2 SYGVKD. Trimming left V 10 bases short and J 0 bases short, with 14 bases between. CDR3 length: 14 residues.

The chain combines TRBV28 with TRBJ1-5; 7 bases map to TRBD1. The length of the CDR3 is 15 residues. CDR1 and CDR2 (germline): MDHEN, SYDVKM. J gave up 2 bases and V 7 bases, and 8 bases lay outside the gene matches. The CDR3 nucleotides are TGTGCCAGCATGAAGAGGGGGCTCGGCAATCAGCCCCAGCATTTT. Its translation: CASMKRGLGNQPQHF. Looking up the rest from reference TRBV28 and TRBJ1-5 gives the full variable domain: DVKVTQSSRYLVKRTGEKVFLECVQDMDHENMFWYRQDPGLGLRLIYFSYDVKMKEKGDIPEGYSVSREKKERFSLILESASTNQTSMYLCASMKRGLGNQPQHFGDGTRLSIL.

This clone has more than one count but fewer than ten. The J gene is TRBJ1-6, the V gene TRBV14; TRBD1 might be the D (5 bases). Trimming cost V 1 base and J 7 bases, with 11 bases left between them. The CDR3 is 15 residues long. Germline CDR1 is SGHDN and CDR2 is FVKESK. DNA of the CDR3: TGTGCCAGCAGCCAAGGTGGGGCACACAATTCACCCCTCCACTTT. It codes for CASSQGGAHNSPLHF.

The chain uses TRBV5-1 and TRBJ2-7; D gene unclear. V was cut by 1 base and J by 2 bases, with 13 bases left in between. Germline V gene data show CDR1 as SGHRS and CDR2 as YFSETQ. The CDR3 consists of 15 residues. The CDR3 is CASSLSPSGPYEQYF. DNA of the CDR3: TGCGCCAGCAGCTTGTCCCCCTCGGGCCCCTACGAGCAGTACTTC.

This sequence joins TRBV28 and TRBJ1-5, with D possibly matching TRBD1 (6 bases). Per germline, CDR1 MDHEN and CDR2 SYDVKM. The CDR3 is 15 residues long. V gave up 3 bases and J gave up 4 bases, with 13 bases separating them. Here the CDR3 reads CASSFYTGQNQPQHF. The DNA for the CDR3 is TGTGCCAGCAGTTTCTATACAGGACAGAATCAGCCCCAGCATTTT. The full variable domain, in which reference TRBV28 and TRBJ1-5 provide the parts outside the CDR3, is DVKVTQSSRYLVKRTGEKVFLECVQDMDHENMFWYRQDPGLGLRLIYFSYDVKMKEKGDIPEGYSVSREKKERFSLILESASTNQTSMYLCASSFYTGQNQPQHFGDGTRLSIL.

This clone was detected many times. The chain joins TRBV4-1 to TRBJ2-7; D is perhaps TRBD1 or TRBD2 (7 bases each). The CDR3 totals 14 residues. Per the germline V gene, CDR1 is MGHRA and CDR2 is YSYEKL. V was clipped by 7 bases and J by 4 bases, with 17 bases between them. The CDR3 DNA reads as TGCGCCAGCACGCAGGGGGAGGGCCGGTACGAGCAGTACTTC. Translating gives CASTQGEGRYEQYF.

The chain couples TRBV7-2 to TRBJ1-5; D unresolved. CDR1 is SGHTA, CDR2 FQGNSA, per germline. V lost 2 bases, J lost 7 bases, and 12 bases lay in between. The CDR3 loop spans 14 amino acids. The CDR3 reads CASSLSWTEQPQHF. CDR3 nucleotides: TGTGCCAGCAGCTTAAGCTGGACGGAACAGCCCCAGCATTTT. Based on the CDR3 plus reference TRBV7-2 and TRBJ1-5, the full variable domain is GAGVSQSPSNKVTEKGKDVELRCDPISGHTALYWYRQSLGQGLEFLIYFQGNSAPDKSGLPSDRFSAERTGGSVSTLTIQRTQQEDSAVYLCASSLSWTEQPQHFGDGTRLSIL.

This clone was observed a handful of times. The CDR3 region has the DNA TGTGCCAGCATAAGCTCTGGGGCCAACGTCCTGACTTTC. This translates into CASISSGANVLTF. The chain carries TRBV28 and TRBJ2-6; the D is unclear. The CDR3 loop spans 13 amino acids. Germline lookup yields CDR1 MDHEN and CDR2 SYDVKM. Deletions cut 7 bases from V and 0 bases from J, with 4 bases between.

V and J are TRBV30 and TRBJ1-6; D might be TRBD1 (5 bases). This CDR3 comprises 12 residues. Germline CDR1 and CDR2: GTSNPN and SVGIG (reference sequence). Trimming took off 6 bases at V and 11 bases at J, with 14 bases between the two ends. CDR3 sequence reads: CACVGTYAPLHF. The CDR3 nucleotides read TGTGCCTGCGTGGGGACTTATGCACCCCTCCACTTT. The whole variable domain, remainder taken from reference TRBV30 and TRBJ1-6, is SQTIHQWPATLVQPVGSPLSLECTVEGTSNPNLYWYRQAAGRGLQLLFYSVGIGQISSEVPQNLSASRPQDRQFILSSKKLLLSDSGFYLCACVGTYAPLHFGNGTRLTVT.

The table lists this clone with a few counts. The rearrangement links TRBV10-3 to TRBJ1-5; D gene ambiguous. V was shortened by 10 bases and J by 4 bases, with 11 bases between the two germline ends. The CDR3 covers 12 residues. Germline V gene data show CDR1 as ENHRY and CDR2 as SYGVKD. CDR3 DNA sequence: TGTGCCAGCACTGACCCTAATCAGCCCCAGCATTTT. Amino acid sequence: CASTDPNQPQHF.

The CDR3 is CASSLGGGMNTEAFF. In DNA, the CDR3 is TGCGCCAGCAGCCTCGGCGGCGGCATGAACACTGAAGCTTTCTTT. This chain links TRBV5-1 with TRBJ1-1, with no clear D. Trimming removed 4 bases from V and 0 bases from J, with 13 bases in between. This CDR3 region has 15 residues. Germline V gene sequence: CDR1 SGHRS, CDR2 YFSETQ.

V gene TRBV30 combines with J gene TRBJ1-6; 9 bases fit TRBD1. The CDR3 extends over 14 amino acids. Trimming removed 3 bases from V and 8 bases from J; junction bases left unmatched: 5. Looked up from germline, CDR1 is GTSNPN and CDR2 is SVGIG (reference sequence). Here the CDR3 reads CAWSLGQGYSPLHF. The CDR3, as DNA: TGTGCCTGGAGCTTGGGACAGGGTTATTCACCCCTCCACTTT.

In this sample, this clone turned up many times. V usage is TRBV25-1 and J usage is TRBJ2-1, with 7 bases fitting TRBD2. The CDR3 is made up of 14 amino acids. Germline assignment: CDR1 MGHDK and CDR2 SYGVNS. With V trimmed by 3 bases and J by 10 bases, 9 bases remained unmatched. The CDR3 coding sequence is TGTGCCAGCAGTGATTCTGGGGGGGGTAGGGAGCAGTTCTTC. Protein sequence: CASSDSGGGREQFF.

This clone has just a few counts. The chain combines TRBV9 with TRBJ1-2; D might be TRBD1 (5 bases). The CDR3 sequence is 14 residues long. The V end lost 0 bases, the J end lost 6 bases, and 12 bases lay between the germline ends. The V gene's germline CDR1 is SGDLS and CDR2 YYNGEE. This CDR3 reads CASSVAQDLNGYTF. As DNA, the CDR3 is TGTGCCAGCAGCGTAGCACAGGATTTGAATGGCTACACCTTC.

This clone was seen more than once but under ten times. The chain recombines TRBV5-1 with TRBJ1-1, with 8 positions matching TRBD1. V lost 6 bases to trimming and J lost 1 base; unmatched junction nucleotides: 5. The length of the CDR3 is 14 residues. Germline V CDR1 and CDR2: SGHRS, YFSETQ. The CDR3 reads CASTRDRGNTEAFF. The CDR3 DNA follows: TGCGCCAGCACCCGTGACAGGGGGAACACTGAAGCTTTCTTT.

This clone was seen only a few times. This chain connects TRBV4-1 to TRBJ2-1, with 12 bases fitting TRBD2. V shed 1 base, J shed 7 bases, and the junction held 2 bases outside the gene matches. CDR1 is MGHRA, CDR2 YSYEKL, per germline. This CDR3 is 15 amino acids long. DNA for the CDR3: TGCGCCAGCAGCCAAGCCCTAGCGGGAGGGAATGAGCAGTTCTTC. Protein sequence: CASSQALAGGNEQFF.

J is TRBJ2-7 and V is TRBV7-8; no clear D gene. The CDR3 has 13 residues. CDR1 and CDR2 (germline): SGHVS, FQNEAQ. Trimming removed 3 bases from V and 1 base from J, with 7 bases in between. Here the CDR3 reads CASSLELSYEQYF. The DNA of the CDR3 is TGTGCCAGCAGCTTGGAGTTGTCCTACGAGCAGTACTTC.